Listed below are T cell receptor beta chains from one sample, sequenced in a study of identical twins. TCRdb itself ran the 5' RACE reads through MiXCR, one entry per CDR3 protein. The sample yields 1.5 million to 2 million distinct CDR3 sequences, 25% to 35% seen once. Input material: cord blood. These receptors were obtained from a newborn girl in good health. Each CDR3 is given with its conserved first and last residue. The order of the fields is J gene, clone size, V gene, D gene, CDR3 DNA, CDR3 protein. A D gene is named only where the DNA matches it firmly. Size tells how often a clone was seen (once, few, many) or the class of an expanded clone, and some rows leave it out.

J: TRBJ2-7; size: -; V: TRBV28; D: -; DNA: TGTGCCAGCAGCACCCTCCTTCGGGCCTACGAGCAGTACTTC; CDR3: CASSTLLRAYEQYF
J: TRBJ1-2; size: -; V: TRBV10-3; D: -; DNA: TGTGCCATCAGTGTTCCAGGCCGTAACTATGGCTACACCTTC; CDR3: CAISVPGRNYGYTF
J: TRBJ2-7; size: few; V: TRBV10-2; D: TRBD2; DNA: TGCGCCAGCAGTGAGTCGATGGGCGGGGGAGTTTCCTACGAGCAGTACTTC; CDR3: CASSESMGGGVSYEQYF
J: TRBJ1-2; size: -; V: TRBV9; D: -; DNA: TGTGCCAGCAGCGTAGGGAGTTCGGCTAACTATGGCTACACCTTC; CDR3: CASSVGSSANYGYTF
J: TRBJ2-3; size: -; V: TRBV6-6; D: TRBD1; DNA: TGTGCCAGCAGAGGCGACAGGGGGCATTCTAGCACAGATACGCAGTATTTT; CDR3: CASRGDRGHSSTDTQYF
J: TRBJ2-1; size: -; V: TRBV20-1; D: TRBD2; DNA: TGCAGTGCTAGACGGACTAGACAAGAGACCCAGTTCTTC; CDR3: CSARRTRQETQFF
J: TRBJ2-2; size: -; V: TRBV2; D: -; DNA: TGTGCCAGCAGTGGGGTGACAGTGAACACCGGGGAGCTGTTTTTT; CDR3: CASSGVTVNTGELFF
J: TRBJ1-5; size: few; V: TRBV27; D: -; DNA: TGTGCCAGCAGTCCACAGGGATTGAGGAGCAATCAGCCCCAGCATTTT; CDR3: CASSPQGLRSNQPQHF
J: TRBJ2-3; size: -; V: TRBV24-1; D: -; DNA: TGTGCCACCAGTGCTGCTGGCCTAGCAGGCGATACGCAGTATTTT; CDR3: CATSAAGLAGDTQYF
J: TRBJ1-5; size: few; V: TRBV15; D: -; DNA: TGTGCCACCAGCAGGGATCCCGGCAATCAGCCCCAGCATTTT; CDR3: CATSRDPGNQPQHF
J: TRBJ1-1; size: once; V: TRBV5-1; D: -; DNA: TGCGCCAGCAGCTTGACAGGGTGGTCGACTGAAGCTTTCTTT; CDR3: CASSLTGWSTEAFF
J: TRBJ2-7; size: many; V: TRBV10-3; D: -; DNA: TGTGCCATCAAAGGGCTCTACGAGCAGTACTTC; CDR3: CAIKGLYEQYF
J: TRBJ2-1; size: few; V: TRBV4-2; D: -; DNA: TGTGCCAGCAGCCAGCCCCACAGTTTCTCCTACAATGAGCAGTTCTTC; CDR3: CASSQPHSFSYNEQFF
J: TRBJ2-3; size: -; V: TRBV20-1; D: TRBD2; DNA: TGCAGTGCTATGGGCCTTAGCGGGAGGACAGATACGCAGTATTTT; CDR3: CSAMGLSGRTDTQYF
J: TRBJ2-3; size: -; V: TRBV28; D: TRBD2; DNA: TGTGCCAGCAGCAGAGGACGGACTAGCGGGGCAGATACGCAGTATTTT; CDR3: CASSRGRTSGADTQYF
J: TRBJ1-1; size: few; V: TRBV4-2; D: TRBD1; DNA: TGTGCCAGCAGCCAAGAAGAGGGGGCCTTGAACACTGAAGCTTTCTTT; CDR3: CASSQEEGALNTEAFF